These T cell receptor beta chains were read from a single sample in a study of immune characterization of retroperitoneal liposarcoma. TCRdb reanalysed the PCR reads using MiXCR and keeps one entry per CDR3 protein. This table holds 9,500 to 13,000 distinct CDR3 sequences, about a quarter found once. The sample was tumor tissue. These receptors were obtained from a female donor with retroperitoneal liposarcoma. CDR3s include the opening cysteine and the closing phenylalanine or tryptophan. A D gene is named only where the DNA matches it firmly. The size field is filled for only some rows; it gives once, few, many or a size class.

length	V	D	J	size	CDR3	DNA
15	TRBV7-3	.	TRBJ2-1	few	CASSSTLSDQETQFF	TGTGCCAGCAGCTCTACTCTCAGCGACCAAGAGACCCAGTTCTTC
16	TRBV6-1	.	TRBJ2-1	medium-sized	CASSEARGDPYNEQFF	TGTGCCAGCAGTGAAGCGCGCGGGGACCCCTACAATGAGCAGTTCTTC
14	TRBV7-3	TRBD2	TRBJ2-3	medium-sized	CASSFGLAADTQYF	TGTGCCAGCAGCTTTGGACTAGCGGCAGATACGCAGTATTTT
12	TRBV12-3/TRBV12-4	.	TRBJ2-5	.	CASSLEGVEQYF	TGTGCCAGCAGTTTAGAGGGGGTTGAGCAGTACTTC
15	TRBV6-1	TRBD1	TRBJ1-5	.	CASSLTGYSNQPQHF	TGTGCCAGCAGTTTGACAGGGTATAGCAATCAGCCCCAGCATTTT
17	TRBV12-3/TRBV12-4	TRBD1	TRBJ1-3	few	CASSLVQGQTSGNTIYF	TGTGCCAGCAGTCTCGTACAGGGGCAAACCTCTGGAAACACCATATATTTT
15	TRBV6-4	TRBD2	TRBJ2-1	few	CASSAPGTSGRAQFF	TGTGCCAGCAGTGCCCCCGGGACTAGCGGGAGGGCCCAGTTCTTC
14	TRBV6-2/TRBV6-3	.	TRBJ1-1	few	CASSYWGVGTEAFF	TGTGCCAGCAGTTACTGGGGGGTAGGGACTGAAGCTTTCTTT
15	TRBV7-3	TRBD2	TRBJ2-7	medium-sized	CASSEGTSVDNEQYF	TGTGCCAGCAGCGAAGGGACTAGCGTAGACAATGAGCAGTACTTC
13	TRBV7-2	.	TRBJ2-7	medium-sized	CASSLDGGYEQYF	TGTGCCAGCAGCCTCGACGGGGGCTACGAGCAGTACTTC
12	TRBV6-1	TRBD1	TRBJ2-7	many	CATADRGHEQYF	TGTGCCACCGCGGACAGGGGGCATGAGCAGTACTTC
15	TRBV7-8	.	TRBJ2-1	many	CASSLGVSDYNEQFF	TGTGCCAGCAGCTTAGGGGTTAGCGACTACAATGAGCAGTTCTTC